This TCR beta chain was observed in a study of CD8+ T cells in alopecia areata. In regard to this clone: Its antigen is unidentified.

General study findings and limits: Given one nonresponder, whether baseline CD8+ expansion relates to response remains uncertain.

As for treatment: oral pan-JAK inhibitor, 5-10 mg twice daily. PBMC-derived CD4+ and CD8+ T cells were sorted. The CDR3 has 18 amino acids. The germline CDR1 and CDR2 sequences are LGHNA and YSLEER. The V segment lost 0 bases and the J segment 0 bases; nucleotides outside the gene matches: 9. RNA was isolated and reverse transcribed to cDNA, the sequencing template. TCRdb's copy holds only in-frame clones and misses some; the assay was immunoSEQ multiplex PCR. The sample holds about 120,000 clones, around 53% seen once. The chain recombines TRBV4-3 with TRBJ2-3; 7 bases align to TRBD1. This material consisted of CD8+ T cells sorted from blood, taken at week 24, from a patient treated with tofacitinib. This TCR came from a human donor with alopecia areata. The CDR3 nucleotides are TGCGCCAGCAGCCAAGACTCGGCCGGGACAGCGAGCACAGATACGCAGTATTTT. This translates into CASSQDSAGTASTDTQYF.